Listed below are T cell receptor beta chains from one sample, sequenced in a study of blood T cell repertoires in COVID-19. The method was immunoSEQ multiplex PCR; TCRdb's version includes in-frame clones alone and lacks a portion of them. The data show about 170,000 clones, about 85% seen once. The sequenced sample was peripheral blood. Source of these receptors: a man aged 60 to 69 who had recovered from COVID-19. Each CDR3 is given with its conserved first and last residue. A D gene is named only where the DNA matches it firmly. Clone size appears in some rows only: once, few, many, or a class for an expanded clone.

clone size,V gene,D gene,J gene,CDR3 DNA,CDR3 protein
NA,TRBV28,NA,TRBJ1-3,TGTGCCAGCATAGAGCTCTCTGGAAACACCATATATTTT,CASIELSGNTIYF
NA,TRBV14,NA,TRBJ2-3,TGTGCCAGCAAAGGGCGGGTTAGCACAGATACGCAGTATTTT,CASKGRVSTDTQYF
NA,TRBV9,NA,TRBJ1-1,TGTGCCAGCAGCTCAGAGGCCAAGAACACTGAAGCTTTCTTT,CASSSEAKNTEAFF
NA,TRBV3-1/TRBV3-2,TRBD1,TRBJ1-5,TGTGCCAGCAGCCCCTGGGACAGCCACCAAGCTCAGCCCCAGCATTTT,CASSPWDSHQAQPQHF
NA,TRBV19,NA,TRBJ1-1,TGTGCCAGTAGTCCGTCCGCAGGGATGAACACTGAAGCTTTCTTT,CASSPSAGMNTEAFF
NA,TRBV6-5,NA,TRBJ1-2,TGTGCCAGCAGTTACTCACAGGGCCTACTTAACTATGGCTACACCTTC,CASSYSQGLLNYGYTF
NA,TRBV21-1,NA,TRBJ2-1,TGTGCCAGCAGCCCCGGGACAGGGGGCCTTGGTGAGCAGTTCTTC,CASSPGTGGLGEQFF
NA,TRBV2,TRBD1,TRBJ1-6,TGTGCCAGCAGTGGGACAGGGCAATCACCCCTCCACTTT,CASSGTGQSPLHF
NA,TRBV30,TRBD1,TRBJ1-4,TGTGCCTGGAGTAAGGGGGCGGCTAGTGAAAAACTGTTTTTT,CAWSKGAASEKLFF
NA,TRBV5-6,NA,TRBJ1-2,TGTGCCAGCAGCTTTGTTATAGGACATTCCCTCTTC,CASSFVIGHSLF
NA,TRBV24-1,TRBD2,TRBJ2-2,TGTGCCACCAGAGCCAGCGGGGGGACCACGAACACCGGGGAGCTGTTTTTT,CATRASGGTTNTGELFF
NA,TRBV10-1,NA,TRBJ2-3,TGCGCCAGCACCCGAAAGGCAGGGCCCTACACAGATACGCAGTATTTT,CASTRKAGPYTDTQYF
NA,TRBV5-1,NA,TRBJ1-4,TGCGCCAGCAGCTTGGGTCAGGGTAATGAAAAACTGTTTTTT,CASSLGQGNEKLFF
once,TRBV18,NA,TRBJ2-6,TGTGCCAGCTCACCTATGACAGGTCTTCTCTCTGGGGCCAACGTCCTGACTTTC,CASSPMTGLLSGANVLTF
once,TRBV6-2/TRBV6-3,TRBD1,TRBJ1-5,TGTGCCAGCAGCAGCCAGGGGGCGCGGAACAATCAGCCCCAGCATTTT,CASSSQGARNNQPQHF
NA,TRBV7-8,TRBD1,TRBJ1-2,TGTGCCAGCAGCTTAGCTACTCCGGGACAGTCCCCCTATGGCTACACCTTC,CASSLATPGQSPYGYTF
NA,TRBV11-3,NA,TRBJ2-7,TGTGCCAGCAGCTTAGGAGTGTCCTACGAGCAGTACTTC,CASSLGVSYEQYF
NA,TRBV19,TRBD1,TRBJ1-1,TGTGCCAGTAGGAACCGGGACAGAAACACTGAAGCTTTCTTT,CASRNRDRNTEAFF
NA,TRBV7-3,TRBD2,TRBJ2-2,TGTGCCAGCAGCTTAACAGCGGGGGGGCCCCCCGGGGAGCTGTTTTTT,CASSLTAGGPPGELFF
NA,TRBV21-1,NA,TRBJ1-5,TGTGCCAGCAGCAAATGGCTTAGCAATCAGCCCCAGCATTTT,CASSKWLSNQPQHF
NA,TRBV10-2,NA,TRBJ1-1,TGCGCCAGCAGTGTACGGGGAGGTGCGGAAGCTTTCTTT,CASSVRGGAEAFF
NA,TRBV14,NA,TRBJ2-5,TGTGCCAGCAGCCAGTTCGGAGGGGGGGGAGAGACCCAGTACTTC,CASSQFGGGGETQYF
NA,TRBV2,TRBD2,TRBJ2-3,TGTGCCAGCAGTGAATATGGGCTAGCGGGCAGCACAGATACGCAGTATTTT,CASSEYGLAGSTDTQYF
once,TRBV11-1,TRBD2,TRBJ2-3,TGTGCCAGCAGCCCCTGGGCGGGGGGATGGGGAGATACGCAGTATTTT,CASSPWAGGWGDTQYF
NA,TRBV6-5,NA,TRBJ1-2,TGTGCCAGCAGCAACTTCGACGGAGGTGCGGCTGGCTACACCTTC,CASSNFDGGAAGYTF
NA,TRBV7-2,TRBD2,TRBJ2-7,TGTGCCAGCAGCCCGGCATCGGGGGGGTCCTACGAGCAGTACTTC,CASSPASGGSYEQYF
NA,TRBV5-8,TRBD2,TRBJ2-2,TGTGCCAGCGGGAGGGAAGGGACGACCGGGGAGCTGTTTTTT,CASGREGTTGELFF
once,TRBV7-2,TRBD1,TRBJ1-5,TGTGCCAGCAGCCCGGGACAGGGGGCAGGTCAGCCCCAGCATTTT,CASSPGQGAGQPQHF
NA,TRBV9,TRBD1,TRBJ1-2,TGTGCCAGCAGCGTAGAGGGACAGAGAGCTAACTATGGCTACACCTTC,CASSVEGQRANYGYTF
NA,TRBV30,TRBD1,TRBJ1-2,TGTGCCTGGAGTGAGATAGGGGGCAATGGCTACACCTTC,CAWSEIGGNGYTF
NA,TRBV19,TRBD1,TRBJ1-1,TGTGCCAGTAGCCCCCTTCAGACAGGGAGGACTGAAGCTTTCTTT,CASSPLQTGRTEAFF
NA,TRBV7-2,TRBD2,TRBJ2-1,TGTGCCAGCAGCTTATACCTCGGGACTAGCTCCTACAATGAGCAGTTCTTC,CASSLYLGTSSYNEQFF
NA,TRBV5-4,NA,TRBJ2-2,TGTGCCAGCAGCGAGACTCCCAACACCGGGGAGCTGTTTTTT,CASSETPNTGELFF
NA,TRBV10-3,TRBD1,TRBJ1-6,TGTGCCACCGAAACAGGGGGCAATTCACCCCTCCACTTT,CATETGGNSPLHF
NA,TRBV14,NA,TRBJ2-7,TGTGCCAGCAGCCAAGGGGCCTTCTACGAGCAGTACTTC,CASSQGAFYEQYF
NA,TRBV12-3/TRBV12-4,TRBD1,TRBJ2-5,TGTGCCAGCAGCTGGACAGGAGAAGAGACCCAGTACTTC,CASSWTGEETQYF
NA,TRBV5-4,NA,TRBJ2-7,TGTGCCAGCAGCTCCCGGGACAAATACGAGCAGTACTTC,CASSSRDKYEQYF
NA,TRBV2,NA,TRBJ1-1,TGTGCCAGCAGGGGGGACAATGCTGAAGCTTTCTTT,CASRGDNAEAFF
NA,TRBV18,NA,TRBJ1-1,TGTGCCAGCTCACCAGGGAGGGAATCCACTGAAGCTTTCTTT,CASSPGRESTEAFF
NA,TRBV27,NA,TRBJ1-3,TGTGCCAGCAGTTTAAGGCGGGCTGGAAACACCATATATTTT,CASSLRRAGNTIYF
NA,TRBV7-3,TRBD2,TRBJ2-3,TGTGCCAGCAGCTCCTCTTTCGGGGGGAGCACAGATACGCAGTATTTT,CASSSSFGGSTDTQYF
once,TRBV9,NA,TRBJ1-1,TGTGCCAGCACCCCCCACCCCAACAGGGACGCTTTCTTT,CASTPHPNRDAFF